This T cell receptor beta chain comes out of a study of blood T cell repertoires in COVID-19. This clone has more than one count but fewer than ten. TCRdb's copy holds only in-frame clones and misses some; the assay was immunoSEQ multiplex PCR. The sample yields about 130,000 clones, approximately 86% seen once. J lost 1 base, V lost 6 bases, and 2 bases had no gene match. The CDR3 spans 15 residues. Germline lookup yields CDR1 SNHLY and CDR2 FYNNEI. This sequence originates from a woman in her 70s with COVID-19, enrolled during active disease. The V call is TRBV2, the J call TRBJ1-5, with 11 nucleotides matching TRBD1. Input material: peripheral blood. The CDR3 nucleotides are TGTGCCAGCAGCGGACAGGGGGCGAGCAATCAGCCCCAGCATTTT. Protein: CASSGQGASNQPQHF.